This TCR beta chain derives from a study of beta chain features in type 1 diabetes. Trimming took 4 bases from V and 3 from J, leaving 13 bases between them. Germline V gene lookup returns CDR1 KGHSH and CDR2 LQKENI. The length of the CDR3 is 15 residues. This clone was recorded a few times. TCRB transcripts that were expressed got sequenced, as all of the isolated RNA had been reverse transcribed. Produced via immunoSEQ multiplex PCR; TCRdb's table is partial and in-frame only. The data contain under 900,000 clones, 15% to 20% of them singletons. V gene TRBV18 combines with J gene TRBJ2-1; D call uncertain. This receptor was taken from a woman aged 18-29 years in good health. The material sequenced was naive CD4+ T cells from blood. Here the CDR3 DNA reads TGTGCCAGCTCACAGCAGCGAACGGACTACAATGAGCAGTTCTTC. Its translation is CASSQQRTDYNEQFF.